This record concerns one TCR beta chain sequence. The source of the sample is a study of blood T cell repertoires in COVID-19. Sequencing used immunoSEQ multiplex PCR; TCRdb keeps in-frame clones, though not all of them. The sample holds 250,000 to 350,000 clones, around four fifths seen once. From germline, CDR1 is SGHTA and CDR2 FQGNSA. The V segment lost 5 bases and the J segment 7 bases; nucleotides outside the gene matches: 8. CDR3 size: 14 residues. Sequencing was performed on peripheral blood. The receptor comes from a woman between 45 and 65 years old with acute or convalescent COVID-19. J is TRBJ1-2 and V is TRBV7-2; TRBD1 agrees at 9 bases. CDR3 in amino acids: CASSNKQGAGGYTF. As DNA, the CDR3 is TGTGCCAGCAGCAACAAACAGGGGGCTGGTGGCTACACCTTC. Based on the CDR3 plus reference TRBV7-2 and TRBJ1-2, the full variable domain is GAGVSQSPSNKVTEKGKDVELRCDPISGHTALYWYRQSLGQGLEFLIYFQGNSAPDKSGLPSDRFSAERTGGSVSTLTIQRTQQEDSAVYLCASSNKQGAGGYTFGSGTRLTVV.